This TCR beta chain appears in the sequencing data of a study of graft-versus-host responses after intestinal transplantation. Study at large: Multivisceral, liver-intestinal, or isolated intestinal grafts were transplanted into recipients. The whole recipient group had anti-thymocyte globulin induction followed by tacrolimus and steroids for around 3 years.

This table comes from immunoSEQ multiplex PCR, and its TCRdb copy is limited to in-frame clones, with some not included. Of tens of thousands of clones listed, 91% are singletons. Germline assignment: CDR1 SEHNR and CDR2 FQNEAQ (reference sequence). V lost 4 bases, J lost 2 bases, and 12 bases lay in between. The CDR3 loop spans 14 amino acids. This sequence originates from a human patient who received an intestinal transplant, so some T cells may come from the graft donor. The V and J genes are TRBV7-9 and TRBJ2-7; TRBD2 is a possible D gene (6 bases). The sequencing used PBMCs, collected 524 days after transplant. The CDR3 coding sequence is TGTGCCAGCAGCTATATTAGCGGAGCCTACGAGCAGTACTTC. This codes for CASSYISGAYEQYF.